This T cell receptor (beta chain) came from a study of OX40 agonist ivuxolimab in advanced cancers. Broader study findings: At doses 0.1 to 3.0 mg/kg, CD4+ and CD8+ clones expanded. Low normalized T-cell clonal expansion was additionally recorded for some nonresponders.

Blood got drawn at baseline, again on cycle 4 day 1, and then on cycle 7 day 1. As to this clone: Its cognate antigen is unknown.

Assay: immunoSEQ multiplex PCR; the TCRdb copy retains only in-frame clones and omits some. The table lists about 61,000 clones, 85% to 90% of them singletons. This TCR derives from an adult with an advanced solid tumor such as melanoma, head and neck, liver or kidney cancer. This specimen was CD4+ or CD8+ T cells sorted from blood, taken in a trial of the OX40 agonist ivuxolimab.

The CDR3 is CASSLGSHNQPQHF. The CDR3 nucleotides are TGTGCCAGCAGCTTGGGGTCCCACAATCAGCCCCAGCATTTT. The chain joins TRBV5-6 to TRBJ1-5; D is uncertain. This CDR3 has 14 residues. V lost 0 bases and J 3 bases, leaving 7 bases between the germline ends. The germline V gene encodes CDR1 SGHDT and CDR2 YYEEEE.